In its sample, the clone carrying this TCR beta chain was seen many times. The antigen is undetermined. V trimming: 6 bases; J trimming: 1 base; junction bases outside the gene matches: 4. CDR3 length: 15 amino acids. Germline CDR1 SGHRS, CDR2 YFSETQ. This sample is part of a study of neurological immune-mediated disorders. 5'RACE with 10-nucleotide random UMIs generated the cDNA. The output of every sequencing run exceeded 170 million TCR-beta sequences, derived from 15-18 subjects. TCRdb independently ran MiXCR on the 5' RACE reads; one entry per CDR3 protein. The data contain about 58,000 distinct CDR3 sequences, 3% to 4% of them singletons. The study, taken as a whole, reports: Among 34 multiple sclerosis patients, 18 had repertoires that phylogenetic grouping placed in one related-CDR3 cluster, a possible signature.

This TCR derives from a woman in her sixties with multiple sclerosis. This sequence joins TRBV5-1 and TRBJ2-2; TRBD2 matches 9 bases. The sequencing input was PBMCs. The CDR3 here is CASKTTSGNTGELFF. The CDR3 DNA follows: TGCGCCAGCAAGACGACTAGCGGGAACACCGGGGAGCTGTTTTTT.